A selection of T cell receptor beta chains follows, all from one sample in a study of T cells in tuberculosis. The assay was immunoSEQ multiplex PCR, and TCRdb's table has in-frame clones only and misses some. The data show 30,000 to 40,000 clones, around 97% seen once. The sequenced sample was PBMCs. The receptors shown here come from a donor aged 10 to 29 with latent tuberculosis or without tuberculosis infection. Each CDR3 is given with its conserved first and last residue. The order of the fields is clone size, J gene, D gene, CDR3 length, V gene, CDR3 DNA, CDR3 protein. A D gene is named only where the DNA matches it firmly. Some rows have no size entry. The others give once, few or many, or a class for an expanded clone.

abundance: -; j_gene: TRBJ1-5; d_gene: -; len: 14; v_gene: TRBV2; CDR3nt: TGTGCCAGCAGTGAACAGATAGTGGGAGGCCGGAAGCATTTT; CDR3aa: CASSEQIVGGRKHF
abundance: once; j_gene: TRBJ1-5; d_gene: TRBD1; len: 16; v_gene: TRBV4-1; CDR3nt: TGCGCCAGCAGCCAAGGGGGACAGGGGTATCTTCAGCCCCAGCATTTT; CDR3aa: CASSQGGQGYLQPQHF
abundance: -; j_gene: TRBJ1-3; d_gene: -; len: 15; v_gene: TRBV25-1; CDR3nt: TGTGCCAGCAGGGCCGGGCGGACATCTGGAAACACCATATATTTT; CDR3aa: CASRAGRTSGNTIYF
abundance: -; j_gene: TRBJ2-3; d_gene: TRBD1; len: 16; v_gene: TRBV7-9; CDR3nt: TGTGCCAGCACCCCGAAAGGACAGGCTCCCCCGGATACGCAGTATTTT; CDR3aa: CASTPKGQAPPDTQYF
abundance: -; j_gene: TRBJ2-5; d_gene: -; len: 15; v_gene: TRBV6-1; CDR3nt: TGTGCCAGCAGTGAGCGGGAACGGCAGAAAGAGACCCAGTACTTC; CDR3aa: CASSERERQKETQYF
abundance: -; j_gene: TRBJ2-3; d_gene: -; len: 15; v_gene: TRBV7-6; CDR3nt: TGTGCCAGCAGCTTCATGGGGGGAGTCGCAGATACGCAGTATTTT; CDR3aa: CASSFMGGVADTQYF
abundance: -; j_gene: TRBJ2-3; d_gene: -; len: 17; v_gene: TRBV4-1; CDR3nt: TGCGCCAGCAGCCAAGACCTCGGTAGCGCCGGCACAGATACGCAGTATTTT; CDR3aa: CASSQDLGSAGTDTQYF
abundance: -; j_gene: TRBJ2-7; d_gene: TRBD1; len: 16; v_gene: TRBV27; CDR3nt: TGTGCCAGCAGTTCGAAGACAGGGGGCTATTCTTACGAGCAGTACTTC; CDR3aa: CASSSKTGGYSYEQYF
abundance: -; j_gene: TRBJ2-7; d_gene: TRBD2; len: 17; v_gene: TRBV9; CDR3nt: TGTGCCAGCAGCGTAGCCACTAGCGGGAGGGGAGCGGACGAGCAGTACTTC; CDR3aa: CASSVATSGRGADEQYF
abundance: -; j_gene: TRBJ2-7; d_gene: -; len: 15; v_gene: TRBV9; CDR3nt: TGTGCCAGCAGCGTTGGGGGCAGCCAACTGCACGAGCAGTACTTC; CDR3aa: CASSVGGSQLHEQYF
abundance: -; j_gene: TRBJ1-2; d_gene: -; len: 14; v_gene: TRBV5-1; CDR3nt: TGCGCCAGCAGCTTGAGGGGGGGCGACTATGGCTACACCTTC; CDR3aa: CASSLRGGDYGYTF
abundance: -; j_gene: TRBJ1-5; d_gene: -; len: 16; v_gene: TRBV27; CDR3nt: TGTGCCAGCAGTCCCCTTACGAAGCTTAGCAATCAGCCCCAGCATTTT; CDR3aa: CASSPLTKLSNQPQHF
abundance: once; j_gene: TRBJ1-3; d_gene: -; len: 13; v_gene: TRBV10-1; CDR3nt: TGCGCCAGCAGTGAGTCGATCGATGAGACCATATATTTT; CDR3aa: CASSESIDETIYF
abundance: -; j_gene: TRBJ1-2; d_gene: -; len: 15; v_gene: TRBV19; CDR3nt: TGTGCCAGTAGTAGGGTACTACAGGGAAGCTATGGCTACACCTTC; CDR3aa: CASSRVLQGSYGYTF
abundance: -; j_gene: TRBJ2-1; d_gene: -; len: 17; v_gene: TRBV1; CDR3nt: TGCACCAGCAGCCAAGATCTAGCTAGCGGGAGATGCAATGAGCAGTTCTTC; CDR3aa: CTSSQDLASGRCNEQFF
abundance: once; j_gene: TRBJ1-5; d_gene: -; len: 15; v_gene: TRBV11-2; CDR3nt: TGTGCCAGCAGCTTAGATACGGGGGGGAATCAGCCCCAGCATTTT; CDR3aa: CASSLDTGGNQPQHF
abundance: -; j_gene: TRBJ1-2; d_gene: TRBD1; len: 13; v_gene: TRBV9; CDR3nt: TGTGCCAGCAGCCCGGACAGGGGGCCAAACTACACCTTC; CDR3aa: CASSPDRGPNYTF
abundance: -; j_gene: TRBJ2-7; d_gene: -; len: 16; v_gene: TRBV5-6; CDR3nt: TGTGCCAGCAGCTTGCTCCCAGCCCACGGGGGAGACGAGCAGTACTTC; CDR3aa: CASSLLPAHGGDEQYF
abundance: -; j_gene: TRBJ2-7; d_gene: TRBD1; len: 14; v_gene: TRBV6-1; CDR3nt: TGTGCCAGCAAAGGGGGCAGGAGCTCCTACGAGCAGTACTTC; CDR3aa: CASKGGRSSYEQYF
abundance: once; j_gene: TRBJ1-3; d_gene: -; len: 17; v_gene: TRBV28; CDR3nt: TGTGCCAGCAGTTTATACCCATCGTCGAGCTCTGGAAACACCATATATTTT; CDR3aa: CASSLYPSSSSGNTIYF
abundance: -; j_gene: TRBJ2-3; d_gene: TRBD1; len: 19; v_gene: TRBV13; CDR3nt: TGTGCCAGCAGCCCCGATTATTTCCAAGGGGGCCACGGCACAGATACGCAGTATTTT; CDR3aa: CASSPDYFQGGHGTDTQYF
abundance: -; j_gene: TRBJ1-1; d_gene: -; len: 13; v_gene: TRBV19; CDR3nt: TGTGCCAGTAGTGTTACAGTTGCCACTGAAGCTTTCTTT; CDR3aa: CASSVTVATEAFF
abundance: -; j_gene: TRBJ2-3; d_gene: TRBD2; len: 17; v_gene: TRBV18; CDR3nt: TGTGCCAGCTCAAATTTGGCTAGCGGGGGGAGCACAGATACGCAGTATTTT; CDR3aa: CASSNLASGGSTDTQYF
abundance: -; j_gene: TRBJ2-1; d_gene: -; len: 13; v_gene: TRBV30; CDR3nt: TGTGCCTGTGGGGGGGCGTCCTACAATGAGCAGTTCTTC; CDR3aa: CACGGASYNEQFF
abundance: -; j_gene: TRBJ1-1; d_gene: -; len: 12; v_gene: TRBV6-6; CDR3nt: TGTGCCAGCAGTTATCCAGATGAAGAAGCTTTCTTT; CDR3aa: CASSYPDEEAFF
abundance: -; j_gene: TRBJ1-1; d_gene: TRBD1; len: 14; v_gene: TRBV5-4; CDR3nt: TGTGCCAGCAGGCTACAGGGGCGAAACACTGAAGCTTTCTTT; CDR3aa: CASRLQGRNTEAFF
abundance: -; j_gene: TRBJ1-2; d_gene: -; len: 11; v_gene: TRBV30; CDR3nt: TGTGCCTGGAGCCCCCCGGGAGGCTACACCTTC; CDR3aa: CAWSPPGGYTF
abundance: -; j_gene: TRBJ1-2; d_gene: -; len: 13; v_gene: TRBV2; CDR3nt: TGTGCCAGCAGTGTTGCCCAGGGCTATGGCTACACCTTC; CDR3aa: CASSVAQGYGYTF
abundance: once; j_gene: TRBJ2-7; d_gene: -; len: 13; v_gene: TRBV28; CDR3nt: TGTGCCAGCAGTCCCCGGACGGCCCAGGGAACGATTTTC; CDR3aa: CASSPRTAQGTIF
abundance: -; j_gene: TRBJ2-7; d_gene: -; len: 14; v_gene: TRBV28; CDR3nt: TGTGCCAGCAGCCCCCTTGGAGGAAGCTACGAGCAGTACTTC; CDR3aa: CASSPLGGSYEQYF
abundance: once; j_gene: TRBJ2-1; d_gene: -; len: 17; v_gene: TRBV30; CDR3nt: TGTGCCTGGATCTCCAAGCGGGCCCTGGGCTCCTACAATGAGCAGTTCTTC; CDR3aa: CAWISKRALGSYNEQFF
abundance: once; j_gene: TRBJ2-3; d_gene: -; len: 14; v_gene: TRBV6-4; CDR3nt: TGTGCCAGCAGCCGGGAGCACGGCACAGATACGCAGTATTTT; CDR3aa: CASSREHGTDTQYF